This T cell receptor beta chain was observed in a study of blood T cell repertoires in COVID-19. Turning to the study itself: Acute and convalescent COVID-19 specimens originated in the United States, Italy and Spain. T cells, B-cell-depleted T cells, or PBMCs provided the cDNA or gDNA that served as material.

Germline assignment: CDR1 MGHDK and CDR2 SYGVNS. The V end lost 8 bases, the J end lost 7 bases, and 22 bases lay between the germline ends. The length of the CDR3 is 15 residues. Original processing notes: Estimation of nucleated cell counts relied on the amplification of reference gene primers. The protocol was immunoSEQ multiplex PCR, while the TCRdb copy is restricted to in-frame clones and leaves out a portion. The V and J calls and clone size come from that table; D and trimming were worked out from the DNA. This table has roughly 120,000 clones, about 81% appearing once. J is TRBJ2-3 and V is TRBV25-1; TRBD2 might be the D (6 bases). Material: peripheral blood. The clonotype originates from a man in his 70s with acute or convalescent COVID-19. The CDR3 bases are TGTGCCAGCCTCCCTGGGACTGCTACCATTAATACGCAGTATTTT. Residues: CASLPGTATINTQYF.